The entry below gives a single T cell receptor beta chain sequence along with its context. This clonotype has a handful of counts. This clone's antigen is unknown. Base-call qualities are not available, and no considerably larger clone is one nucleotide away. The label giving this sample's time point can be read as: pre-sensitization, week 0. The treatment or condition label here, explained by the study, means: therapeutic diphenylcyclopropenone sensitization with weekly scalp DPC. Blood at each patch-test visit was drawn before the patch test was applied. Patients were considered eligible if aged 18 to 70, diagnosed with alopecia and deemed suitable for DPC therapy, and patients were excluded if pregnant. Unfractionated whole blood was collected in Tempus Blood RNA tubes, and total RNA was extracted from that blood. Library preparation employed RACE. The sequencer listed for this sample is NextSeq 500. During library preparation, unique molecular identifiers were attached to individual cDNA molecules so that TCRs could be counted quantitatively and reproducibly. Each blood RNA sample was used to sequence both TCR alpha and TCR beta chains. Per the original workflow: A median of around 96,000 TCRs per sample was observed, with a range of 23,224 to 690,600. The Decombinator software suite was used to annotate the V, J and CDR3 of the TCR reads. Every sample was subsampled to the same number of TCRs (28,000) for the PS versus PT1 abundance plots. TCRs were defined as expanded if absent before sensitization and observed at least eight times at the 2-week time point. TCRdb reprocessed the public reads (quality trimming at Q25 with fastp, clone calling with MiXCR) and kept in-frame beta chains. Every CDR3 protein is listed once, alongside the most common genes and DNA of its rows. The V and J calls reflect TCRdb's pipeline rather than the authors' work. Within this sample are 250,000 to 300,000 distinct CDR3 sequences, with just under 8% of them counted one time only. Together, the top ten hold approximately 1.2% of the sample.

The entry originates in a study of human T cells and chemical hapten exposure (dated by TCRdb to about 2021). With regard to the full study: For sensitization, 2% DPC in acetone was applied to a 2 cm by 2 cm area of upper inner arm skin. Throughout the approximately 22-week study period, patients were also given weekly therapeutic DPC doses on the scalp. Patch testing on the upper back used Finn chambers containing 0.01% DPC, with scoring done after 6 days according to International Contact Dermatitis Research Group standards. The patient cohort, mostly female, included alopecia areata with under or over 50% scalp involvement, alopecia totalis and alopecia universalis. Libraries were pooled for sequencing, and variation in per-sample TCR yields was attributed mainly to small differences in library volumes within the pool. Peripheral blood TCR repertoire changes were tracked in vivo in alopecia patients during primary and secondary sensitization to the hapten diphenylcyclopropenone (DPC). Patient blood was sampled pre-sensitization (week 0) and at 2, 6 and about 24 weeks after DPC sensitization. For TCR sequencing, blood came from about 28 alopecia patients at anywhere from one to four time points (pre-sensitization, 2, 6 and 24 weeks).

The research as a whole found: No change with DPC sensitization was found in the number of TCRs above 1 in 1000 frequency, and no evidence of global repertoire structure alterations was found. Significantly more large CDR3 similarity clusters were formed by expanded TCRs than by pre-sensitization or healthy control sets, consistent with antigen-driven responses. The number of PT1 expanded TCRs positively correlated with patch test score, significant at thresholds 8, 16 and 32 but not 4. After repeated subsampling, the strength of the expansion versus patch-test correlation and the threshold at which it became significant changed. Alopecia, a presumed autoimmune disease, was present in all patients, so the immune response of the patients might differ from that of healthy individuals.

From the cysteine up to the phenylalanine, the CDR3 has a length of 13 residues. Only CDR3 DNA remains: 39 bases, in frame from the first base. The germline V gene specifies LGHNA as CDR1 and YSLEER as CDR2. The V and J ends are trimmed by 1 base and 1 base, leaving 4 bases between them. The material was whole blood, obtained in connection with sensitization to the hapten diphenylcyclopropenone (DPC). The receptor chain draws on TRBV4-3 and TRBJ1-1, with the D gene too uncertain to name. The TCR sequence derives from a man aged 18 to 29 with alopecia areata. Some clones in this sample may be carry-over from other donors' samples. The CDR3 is CASSQGENTEAFF. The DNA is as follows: TGCGCCAGCAGCCAAGGAGAGAACACTGAAGCTTTCTTT.